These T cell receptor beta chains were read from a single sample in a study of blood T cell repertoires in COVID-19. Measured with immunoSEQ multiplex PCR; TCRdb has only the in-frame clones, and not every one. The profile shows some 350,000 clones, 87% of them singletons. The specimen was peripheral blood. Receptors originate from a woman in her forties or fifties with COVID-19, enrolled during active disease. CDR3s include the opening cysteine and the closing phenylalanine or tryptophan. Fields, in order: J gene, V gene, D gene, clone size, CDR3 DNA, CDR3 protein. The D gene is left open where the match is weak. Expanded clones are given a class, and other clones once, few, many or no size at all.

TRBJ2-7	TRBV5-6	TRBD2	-	TGTGCCAGCAGCTTGGCTCTAGCGGGAGGGAGTGGGAACTTC	CASSLALAGGSGNF
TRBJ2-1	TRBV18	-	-	TGTGCCAGCTCACTTACAGGCCACAATGAGCAGTTCTTC	CASSLTGHNEQFF
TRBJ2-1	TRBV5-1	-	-	TGCGCCAGCAGCCTCCTCGCCCAGGGGAGCTCCTACAATGAGCAGTTCTTC	CASSLLAQGSSYNEQFF
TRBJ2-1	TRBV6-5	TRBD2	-	TGTGCCAGCAATCTAGCGGTTGGTGAGCAGTTCTTC	CASNLAVGEQFF
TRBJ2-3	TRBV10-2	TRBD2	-	TGCGCCAGCAGTGCGGGAGGGCCATCTGTTAAAACAGATACGCAGTATTTT	CASSAGGPSVKTDTQYF
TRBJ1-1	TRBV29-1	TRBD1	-	TGCAGCGCCGTTCGGGGACAGGGGACCCCTGAAGCTTTCTTT	CSAVRGQGTPEAFF
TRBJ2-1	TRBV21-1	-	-	TGTGCCAGCAGCATTAGGCTGACCGGCGGGACTAGCGGGAGGGAGGGCAATGAGCAGTTCTTC	CASSIRLTGGTSGREGNEQFF
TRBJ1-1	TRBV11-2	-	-	TGTGCCAGCAGCTTTAGGGGTGCGAAGTCCTCTAACACTGAAGCTTTCTTT	CASSFRGAKSSNTEAFF
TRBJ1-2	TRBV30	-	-	TGTGCCTGGAAGGGAGCCTATGGCTACACCTTC	CAWKGAYGYTF
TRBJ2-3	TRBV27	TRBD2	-	TGTGCCAGCAGTTCTTACTATACCCTAGCGGGAGGAAGTAGCACAGATACGCAGTATTTT	CASSSYYTLAGGSSTDTQYF
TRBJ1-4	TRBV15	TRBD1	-	TGTGCCACCAGCAGCCCGGACAGGGTTAATGAAAAACTGTTTTTT	CATSSPDRVNEKLFF
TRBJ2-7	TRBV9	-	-	TGTGCCAGCAGCGGACAGATCTCCTACGAGCAGTACTTC	CASSGQISYEQYF
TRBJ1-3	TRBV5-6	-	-	TGTGCCAGCAGCCAGGTGTATGGAAACACCATATATTTT	CASSQVYGNTIYF
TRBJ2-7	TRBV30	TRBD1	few	TGTGCCTGGAGTCCACCGCAGGGGGATGGCCTAGGGGGGCAGTACTTC	CAWSPPQGDGLGGQYF
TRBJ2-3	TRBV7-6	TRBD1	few	TGTGCCAGCAGCCCCTGGGACAGTAGCACAGATACGCAGTATTTT	CASSPWDSSTDTQYF
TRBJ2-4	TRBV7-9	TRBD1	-	TGTGCCAGCATCCCGACAGGGGTTGAGGCCAAAAACATTCAGTACTTC	CASIPTGVEAKNIQYF
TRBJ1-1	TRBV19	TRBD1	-	TGTGCCAGCGGACAGGGGCTGGGCGCTGAAGCTTTCTTT	CASGQGLGAEAFF
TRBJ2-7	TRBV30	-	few	TGTGCCTGGAGTCAACCCTCAGGGGGAGGCCGGAGGAGTTCCTACGAGCAGTACTTC	CAWSQPSGGGRRSSYEQYF
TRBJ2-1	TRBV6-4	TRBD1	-	TGTGCCAGCAGTGAACCGGACAGGGGGGAGAGCAATGAGCAGTTCTTC	CASSEPDRGESNEQFF
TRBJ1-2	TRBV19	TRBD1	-	TGTGCCAGTAGTGTAACAGGGGGAGTAAGAGGCTACACCTTC	CASSVTGGVRGYTF
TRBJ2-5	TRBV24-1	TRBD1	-	TGTGCCACCAGTGACCCTGCAGGGGGCCAAGAGACCCAGTACTTC	CATSDPAGGQETQYF
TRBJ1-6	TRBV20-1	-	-	TGCAGTGCTATCACAGGGATTTCCCTCCACTTT	CSAITGISLHF
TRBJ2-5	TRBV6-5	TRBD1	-	TGTGCCAGCAGACGGACAGGGGCCGAGACCCAGTACTTC	CASRRTGAETQYF
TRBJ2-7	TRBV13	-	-	TGTGCCAGCAGCTCTGACAGGTCTACCTACGAGCAGTACTTC	CASSSDRSTYEQYF
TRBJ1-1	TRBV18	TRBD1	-	TGTGCCAGCTCACCACTGGACAGGGGGAACACTGAAGCTTTCTTT	CASSPLDRGNTEAFF
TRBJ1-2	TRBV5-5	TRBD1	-	TGTGCCAGCCAGACAGGGACTAACTATGGCTACACCTTC	CASQTGTNYGYTF
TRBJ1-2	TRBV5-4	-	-	TGTGCCAGCAGCCTAGCGGGGATTAACTATGGCTACACCTTC	CASSLAGINYGYTF
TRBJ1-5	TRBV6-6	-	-	TGTGCCAGCAGTCCCCCGGGGAGCAATCAGCCCCAGCATTTT	CASSPPGSNQPQHF
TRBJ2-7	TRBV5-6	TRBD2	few	TGTGCCAGCAGCGTAGGACTAGCGGGACGAAGGGAGATCTACGAGCAGTACTTC	CASSVGLAGRREIYEQYF